These 24 T cell receptor beta chains were sequenced from one sample in a study of beta chain features in type 1 diabetes. Expressed TCRB transcripts were sequenced, since all the RNA that had been isolated was reverse transcribed. Assay: immunoSEQ multiplex PCR; the TCRdb copy retains only in-frame clones and omits some. The sample holds some 150,000 clones, roughly 48% seen once. Sequences were obtained from Tregs from blood. The receptors here all came from a man younger than 35 in good health.

The chain employs TRBV29-1 and TRBJ2-7; 10 bases fit TRBD1. Germline lookup yields CDR1 SQVTM and CDR2 ANQGSEA. The J segment lost 3 bases and the V segment lost 0 bases, leaving 8 bases of the junction unmatched. The CDR3 has 16 amino acids. DNA for the CDR3: TGCAGCGTTGAAGATCCTCTTCGGACAGGGGGCTACGAGCAGTACTTC. It yields the protein CSVEDPLRTGGYEQYF.

This clone was counted ten times or more. This sequence joins TRBV7-9 and TRBJ2-1; possibly TRBD2 for D (6 bases). This CDR3 is 13 amino acids long. V was trimmed by 7 bases and J by 7 bases, leaving 14 bases between them. Germline assignment: CDR1 SEHNR and CDR2 FQNEAQ (reference sequence). Here the CDR3 DNA reads TGTGCCAGCAAAAAGGAGGGTACGAATGAGCAGTTCTTC. Translating gives CASKKEGTNEQFF.

V usage is TRBV5-6 and J usage is TRBJ2-1; TRBD2 is a possible D gene (6 bases). V lost 0 bases and J lost 2, with 9 bases in between. This CDR3 has 15 residues. CDR1 is SGHDT, CDR2 YYEEEE, per germline. CDR3 sequence: CASSLGGETYNEQFF. CDR3 DNA: TGTGCCAGCAGCTTGGGCGGGGAGACCTACAATGAGCAGTTCTTC.

This chain connects TRBV15 to TRBJ1-1; the D is unclear. CDR3 size: 13 residues. Trimming cost V 1 base and J 4 bases, with 7 bases left between them. Germline assignment: CDR1 LNHNV and CDR2 YYDKDF (reference sequence). CDR3 coding DNA: TGTGCCACCAGCAGAGCACAGAGCACTGAAGCTTTCTTT. This translates into CATSRAQSTEAFF.

J is TRBJ2-7 and V is TRBV28, with 7 bases matching TRBD2. Per germline, CDR1 MDHEN and CDR2 SYDVKM. This CDR3 comprises 15 residues. V shed 5 bases and J 5 bases; nucleotides not matched to a gene: 12. The CDR3 loop reads CASSPLFSGRDEQYF. The CDR3 coding sequence is TGTGCCAGCAGTCCCCTTTTCTCGGGGAGGGACGAGCAGTACTTC.

Written as DNA, the CDR3 is TGTGCCAGCAGCCCGAGACAGGGGGCATCGAACACTGAAGCTTTCTTT. Its protein is CASSPRQGASNTEAFF. This chain joins TRBV5-6 and TRBJ1-1; 10 positions agree with TRBD1. J was trimmed by 1 base and V by 4 bases; bases with no gene match: 7. The length of the CDR3 is 16 residues. The germline V gene has CDR1 SGHDT and CDR2 YYEEEE.

The chain uses TRBV4-1 and TRBJ1-3; tentative D call: TRBD1 (5 bases). The CDR3 is 14 amino acids. V was trimmed by 2 bases and J by 7 bases, leaving 12 bases between them. The germline V gene has CDR1 MGHRA and CDR2 YSYEKL. CDR3 DNA sequence: TGCGCCAGCAGCCAAAGGTCAGGGTTGAACACCATATATTTT. Translation: CASSQRSGLNTIYF.

This chain links TRBV7-2 with TRBJ2-1; D perhaps matches TRBD2 (5 bases). The CDR3 contains 15 residues. V lost 3 bases to trimming and J lost 7 bases, with 16 bases between them. Germline-derived CDR1 and CDR2 are SGHTA and FQGNSA. The CDR3 nucleotides read TGTGCCAGCAGCTTTAGCGTTGGGAAGAGTAATGAGCAGTTCTTC. The encoded protein is CASSFSVGKSNEQFF.

The CDR3 here is CASRLEAGELFF. CDR3 nucleotide sequence: TGTGCCAGCAGATTAGAGGCCGGGGAGCTGTTTTTT. The rearrangement links TRBV6-5 to TRBJ2-2; D is unresolved. Trimming pared 6 bases from V and 6 bases from J, leaving 8 bases between. The CDR3 contains 12 residues. From germline, CDR1 is MNHEY and CDR2 SVGAGI.

The chain uses TRBV2 and TRBJ2-7, with D unclear. Germline values: CDR1 SNHLY, CDR2 FYNNEI. The CDR3 spans 11 residues. Deletions cut 4 bases from V and 6 bases from J, with 7 bases between. CDR3 in amino acids: CASSVGFEQYF. CDR3 DNA: TGTGCCAGCAGTGTGGGCTTCGAGCAGTACTTC.

A few counts support this clone. The chain couples TRBV19 to TRBJ2-3, with 9 bases matching TRBD1. V lost 6 bases and J lost 4; bases outside the gene matches: 2. Germline V CDR1 and CDR2: LNHDA, SQIVND (reference sequence). The CDR3 covers 13 residues. The CDR3 nucleotides read TGTGCCAGTAGGGACAGGGGCGCAGATACGCAGTATTTT. This encodes CASRDRGADTQYF.

This clone was seen a few times. This chain uses TRBV7-2 with TRBJ2-6, with D unresolved. Germline V CDR1 and CDR2: SGHTA, FQGNSA. Trimming shortened V by 5 bases and J by 0 bases, and 8 bases separated the two germline ends. CDR3 length equals 15 residues. Here the CDR3 DNA reads TGTGCCAGCAGCCGACTGAGCTCTGGGGCCAACGTCCTGACTTTC. It is translated as CASSRLSSGANVLTF.

This clone was seen only a few times. The V gene is TRBV11-2, the J gene TRBJ2-7; D is perhaps TRBD2 (5 bases). Germline values: CDR1 SGHAT, CDR2 FQNNGV. The CDR3 runs to 15 residues. V dropped 3 bases and J dropped 2 bases, with 14 bases sitting between them. The CDR3 is CASSFLSGYPYEQYF. As DNA, the CDR3 is TGTGCCAGCAGCTTCCTGTCGGGGTACCCCTACGAGCAGTACTTC.

This rearrangement joins TRBV7-2 to TRBJ2-7; weak D call: TRBD1 (5 bases). Germline lookup yields CDR1 SGHTA and CDR2 FQGNSA. The CDR3 has 13 residues. The germline V and J ends were trimmed by 1 base and 2 bases, with 6 bases remaining between them. The CDR3 reads CASSLGQPYEQYF. CDR3 in DNA: TGTGCCAGCAGCTTAGGACAGCCCTACGAGCAGTACTTC.

The chain carries TRBV27 and TRBJ1-2; the match to TRBD1 covers 7 bases. V was pared by 5 bases and J by 5 bases, with 11 bases of the junction left unmatched. CDR3 length: 15 residues. Germline V lookup: CDR1 MNHEY, CDR2 SMNVEV (reference sequence). The CDR3 here is CASSPYDRVGYGYTF. The CDR3 coding sequence is TGTGCCAGCAGTCCGTACGACAGGGTTGGTTATGGCTACACCTTC.

This clone was counted once. V and J are TRBV14 and TRBJ1-2, with D possibly matching TRBD1 (6 bases). V was pared by 4 bases and J by 4 bases, with 13 bases between. The germline CDR1 and CDR2 sequences are SGHDN and FVKESK. This CDR3 contains 14 residues. CDR3 nucleotides: TGTGCCAGCAGCCGAGCCGGGACACTCTATGGCTACACCTTC. Its translation: CASSRAGTLYGYTF.

The rearrangement joins TRBV7-9 to TRBJ2-1; 9 bases are shared with TRBD1. Germline loops: CDR1 SEHNR, CDR2 FQNEAQ (reference sequence). V lost 1 base to trimming and J lost 3 bases; unmatched junction nucleotides: 4. There are 16 residues in the CDR3. CDR3 sequence (DNA): TGTGCCAGCAGCTTAGACCCGGGACAGGGCTACAATGAGCAGTTCTTC. Its translation: CASSLDPGQGYNEQFF.

The chain uses TRBV4-2 and TRBJ1-4; 7 bases align to TRBD1. From germline, CDR1 is LGHNA and CDR2 YNFKEQ. The CDR3 runs to 16 residues. V lost 0 bases and J lost 10; bases outside the gene matches: 11. CDR3 region: CASSQDQEQGVGKLFF. The CDR3 DNA sequence: TGTGCCAGCAGCCAAGATCAGGAGCAGGGGGTCGGAAAACTGTTTTTT.

This clone has just a few counts. The rearrangement uses TRBV7-2 and TRBJ2-1; 11 bases align to TRBD2. The germline V gene has CDR1 SGHTA and CDR2 FQGNSA. V lost 4 bases, J lost 4 bases, and 3 bases stayed unmatched. The CDR3 is 15 residues long. CDR3 sequence reads: CASSSLAGVYNEQFF. CDR3 coding DNA: TGTGCCAGCAGCTCACTAGCGGGAGTATACAATGAGCAGTTCTTC.

The chain uses TRBV7-2 and TRBJ1-2, with TRBD1 identical over 8 bases. CDR3 length equals 15 residues. Looked up from germline, CDR1 is SGHTA and CDR2 is FQGNSA. The ends lost 6 bases at V and 0 bases at J; junction bases unmatched: 6. The CDR3 DNA reads as TGTGCCAGCAGTACAGGGGGTCTTCCTAACTATGGCTACACCTTC. Protein sequence: CASSTGGLPNYGYTF. Full variable domain (missing parts from reference TRBV7-2 and TRBJ1-2): GAGVSQSPSNKVTEKGKDVELRCDPISGHTALYWYRQSLGQGLEFLIYFQGNSAPDKSGLPSDRFSAERTGGSVSTLTIQRTQQEDSAVYLCASSTGGLPNYGYTFGSGTRLTVV.

This clone was seen a handful of times. V and J are TRBV5-1 and TRBJ2-2; 7 bases fit TRBD2. Germline values: CDR1 SGHRS, CDR2 YFSETQ. The junction had 3 bases not matched to a gene; V was cut back by 3 bases and J by 4 bases. The CDR3 runs to 14 residues. CDR3 loop: CASSWGGSTGELFF. The CDR3 nucleotides read TGCGCCAGCAGCTGGGGGGGTAGCACCGGGGAGCTGTTTTTT.

This clone has just a few counts. The chain links TRBV5-1 to TRBJ2-5; 7 bases match TRBD1. The V and J ends lost 1 base and 4 bases, in that order; junction bases with no gene match: 7. Germline V gene lookup returns CDR1 SGHRS and CDR2 YFSETQ. CDR3 length: 15 residues. CDR3 bases: TGCGCCAGCAGCTTGCGCCCAGACAGGGTAGAGACCCAGTACTTC. Amino acid sequence: CASSLRPDRVETQYF. Complete variable domain (other parts from reference TRBV5-1 and TRBJ2-5): KAGVTQTPRYLIKTRGQQVTLSCSPISGHRSVSWYQQTPGQGLQFLFEYFSETQRNKGNFPGRFSGRQFSNSRSEMNVSTLELGDSALYLCASSLRPDRVETQYFGPGTRLLVL.

This clone was counted between two and nine times. The chain joins TRBV5-1 to TRBJ1-2, with D tentatively TRBD1 (5 bases). The germline V gene encodes CDR1 SGHRS and CDR2 YFSETQ. The length of the CDR3 is 17 residues. Trimming took 2 bases from V and 6 from J, leaving 23 bases between them. The CDR3 nucleotides read TGCGCCAGCAGCTTTCAGGGCGCCCTCAGCATAGGCGATGGCTACACCTTC. This gives the protein CASSFQGALSIGDGYTF. The full variable domain, completed using reference TRBV5-1 and TRBJ1-2, is KAGVTQTPRYLIKTRGQQVTLSCSPISGHRSVSWYQQTPGQGLQFLFEYFSETQRNKGNFPGRFSGRQFSNSRSEMNVSTLELGDSALYLCASSFQGALSIGDGYTFGSGTRLTVV.

This chain links TRBV5-1 with TRBJ1-5; D is unclear. V was trimmed by 0 bases and J by 5 bases, leaving 12 bases between them. The CDR3 length is 15 residues. Germline CDR1 reads SGHRS; CDR2 reads YFSETQ. The CDR3 DNA follows: TGCGCCAGCAGCTTGGGGCCGGGAGGCGATCAGCCCCAGCATTTT. Amino acids: CASSLGPGGDQPQHF.